This T cell receptor (beta chain) was sequenced in a study of STAT3 mutations in large granular lymphocyte leukemia. The V gene lost 8 bases and the J gene lost 8 bases, with 13 bases spanning the gap. The CDR3 extends over 11 amino acids. Germline CDR1 reads SQVTM; CDR2 reads ANQGSEA. The method was immunoSEQ multiplex PCR; TCRdb's version includes in-frame clones alone and lacks a portion of them. The sample holds under 25,000 clones; around 92% are singletons and the top ten take roughly 46%. Remarks on this clone: Its antigen is unidentified.

Study-level findings and limits: Every T-LGLL patient had at least one immunodominant TCRbeta clonotype.

This receptor was identified in a man aged 55 to 70 with T-cell large granular lymphocyte leukemia. Some clones in this sample may be carry-over from other donors' samples. Sequenced: peripheral blood mononuclear cells. The rearrangement links TRBV29-1 to TRBJ1-3; TRBD1 is a possible D gene (6 bases). The CDR3 region has the DNA TGCAGCCCAAGGGGGGGGGACACCATATATTTT. Its translation: CSPRGGDTIYF.